This T cell receptor (beta chain) was identified during a study of blood T cell repertoires in COVID-19. Looking at the study overall: Samples representing acute and convalescent COVID-19 were sourced from the United States, Italy and Spain. T cells, B-cell-depleted T cells, or PBMCs supplied cDNA or gDNA.

There are 15 residues in the CDR3. Germline V gene sequence: CDR1 MRHNA, CDR2 SNTAGT. Trimming removed 7 bases from V and 8 bases from J, with 21 bases in between. Original processing methods: Using reference gene primer amplification, nucleated cell counts were estimated. Measured with immunoSEQ multiplex PCR; TCRdb has only the in-frame clones, and not every one. Clone size and the V and J calls come from that table; the DNA yielded D and trimming. The table records some 97,000 clones, less than 90% of them present only once. This sequence joins TRBV6-4 and TRBJ2-1, with D tentatively TRBD1 (6 bases). The TCR was taken from a man in his thirties or forties in a cohort sampled during active COVID-19. The material sequenced was peripheral blood. CDR3 region: CASKLTGWSSDEQFF. The CDR3 nucleotides are TGTGCCAGCAAATTAACAGGGTGGAGTAGCGATGAGCAGTTCTTC.